This TCR beta chain was sequenced for a study of regulatory T cells in long-lasting Graves disease (dated by TCRdb to about 2021). As for the study more broadly: In the newly diagnosed Graves' disease group, patients had been taking antithyroid drugs for less than 3 months. The study took place in China and was registered as a clinical trial. Patients with persistent Graves' disease were compared with patients with newly diagnosed Graves' disease using TCR sequencing and RNA sequencing of peripheral blood. A total of around 35 samples underwent TCR sequencing, from some 13 patients with persistent Graves' disease and about 20 patients with newly diagnosed Graves' disease.

What the study reported, not specific to this receptor: Lower TCR Shannon entropy and fewer highly expanded clones were observed in persistent Graves' disease patients than in newly diagnosed patients, which suggested clonal expansion. Sequencing and analysis were limited to the TCR beta chain. As a limitation, the authors acknowledged that the small sample size may reduce accuracy. Patients with persistent disease shared more public clonotypes (approximately 2,500) than newly diagnosed patients did (more than 900). Because the primary lesion, thyroid tissue, could not be accessed, the study looked at peripheral blood alone. TRBV28, TRBJ1-2 and TRBJ2-5 were preferentially used in persistent disease, while TRBV20-1 and TRBJ2-1 were favored in newly diagnosed disease.

The library was built by means of multiplex PCR. Sequencer: Illumina HiSeq 4000. CDR3 regions were amplified by Arm-PCR with iRepertoire HTBI primers to construct TCR beta libraries. Gel purification was performed on PCR products prior to sequencing. The authors' pipeline ran thus. Across samples, roughly 60 TRBV and approximately 15 TRBJ segments were identified and used for gene usage analysis of CDR3 amino acid clonotypes. Filtered high-quality paired reads were merged into contigs using COPE and FqMerger. BLAST was used to align contigs to the IMGT TRBV, TRBD and TRBJ reference genes, and CDR3 was defined following IMGT. Any clonotype with a frequency above 0.1% was counted as a highly expanded clone. Repertoire diversity was measured by Shannon entropy, and V-J evenness by the Gini coefficient. Clonotypes shared by more than one individual were considered public. TCRdb reprocessed the public reads (quality trimming at Q25 with fastp, clone calling with MiXCR) and kept in-frame beta chains. Each CDR3 protein gets just one entry, which takes the most common genes and DNA from the rows behind it. What appears here as the V and J calls and clone size reflects TCRdb's work, not the paper's. For this sample the table gives over 350,000 distinct CDR3 sequences, of which roughly 15% were detected only once. Of the sample, around a sixth is held by the ten largest clones.

The sample's time point label is to be understood as: newly diagnosed GD, antithyroid drugs for less than 3 months. For both TCR sequencing and RNA sequencing, RNA was extracted from PBMCs using TRIzol. The diagnosis of Graves' disease followed American Thyroid Association guidelines. Patients for the study were recruited at an endocrinology department in Xi'an, China. Each patient gave roughly 10 milliliters of peripheral blood, collected in an EDTA anticoagulant tube. PBMCs were isolated by Ficoll Paque Plus density gradient separation without further T cell sorting. RNA quality was checked with an Agilent 2100 Bioanalyzer and agarose gel, and concentration with a NanoDrop 2000. The germline V gene supplies CDR1 SGHRS and CDR2 YFSETQ. Taken from cysteine to phenylalanine, the CDR3 has 15 residues. The CDR3 DNA has 45 bases and is translated from base 1. Trimming at the junction amounts to 0 bases on V and 5 bases on J, and the germline ends lie 12 bases apart.

In its sample, this clonotype was seen many times. The specificity of this receptor is unknown. No quality values exist for individual bases; no much larger clone is one base distant. A further study also used this sample, focusing on T cells in Graves' hyperthyroidism and ophthalmopathy. According to the second study: A patient counted as having stable Graves' hyperthyroidism if no progression to ophthalmopathy occurred over 18 months of follow-up. Hyperthyroidism patients were newly diagnosed, with disease duration under 2 months, and aged 18 to 65 years. Exclusion was applied to patients with uncontrolled infections, other autoimmune diseases, pregnancy or lactation. Diagnoses relied on clinical symptoms, serum thyroxine and TRAb, thyroid ultrasound and orbital computed tomography. For the first round of RT-PCR on the TCR CDR3, the HTBI primer set was used together with the Qiagen OneStep RT-PCR kit. Blood samples also contained most of the expanded thyroid clonotypes (frequency above 0.001), which suggests that blood repertoires may reflect thyroid immune responses. Ophthalmopathy was separated from stable hyperthyroidism by a 13 V-J signature model, with 85% to 90% sensitivity and about 84% specificity obtained in cross-validation and 80%/75% obtained in testing. In validation, the model predicted progression to ophthalmopathy with approximately 71% sensitivity and 72.22% specificity, a median of 6.5 months before onset. To identify TCR V-J signatures that set the groups apart, the researchers used a discovery cohort of 100 patients, made up of 43 with Graves' ophthalmopathy and about 59 with stable Graves' hyperthyroidism. Whether ophthalmopathy could be predicted prospectively was tested in an independent validation cohort made up of approximately 19 hyperthyroidism patients plus 17 patients who later progressed to ophthalmopathy. The roughly 91 discovery patients were randomly divided into training and test sets at a 7:3 ratio. Thyroid tissue and blood T-cell repertoires from more than five Graves' hyperthyroidism patients were also compared in the study. Following sampling, methimazole starting at 30 mg daily was given to hyperthyroidism patients, and high-dose intravenous methylprednisolone was given to ophthalmopathy patients. The libraries were constructed in a second round of multiplex PCR and then size-selected and purified. The libraries were sequenced on an Illumina HiSeq2000 using paired-end 100 bp reads. SOAPnuke was used to process the raw data, with reads discarded if the reads contained adapters or uncalled bases, had a mean Phred below 15, or lacked an exact constant-primer or identifier match. COPE v1.2.5 was used to merge the high-quality paired reads, and each unique nucleotide sequence was defined as a clonotype. MiTCR v1.1 was used to align clonotypes to the IMGT TRBV, TRBD and TRBJ reference segments. The analysis included only V-J combinations with a frequency above 0.0001, which together covered 99.2% of the repertoires. The TCS score was defined as F50 (clonal expansion) divided by E x V (chaos), with BLOSUM62-based TCRdist calculated between CDR3 peptides within each V-J. Welch's t-statistics and random forest reduced several hundred V-J features to 10 to 15, which were used in a naive Bayes classifier (R e1071). Sample size was not statistically predetermined, and investigators were not blinded to group allocation. According to the paper, TCR Vbeta CDR3 sequencing was carried out on 135 peripheral blood samples, which came from some 41 ophthalmopathy, approximately 78 hyperthyroidism and around 17 progressor patients.

Source: peripheral blood mononuclear cells (PBMCs), taken at new diagnosis, from a patient treated with antithyroid drugs. This receptor was taken from a woman in her fifties or sixties with Graves disease. Donor details come from another sample of the same person, matched by shared clones. The rearranged segments are TRBV5-1 and TRBJ2-4, with the D gene not clear enough to name. The sequenced DNA is TGCGCCAGCAGCTTGGAAGGGCAGGTGGAAAACATTCAGTACTTC. Its translation is CASSLEGQVENIQYF.